These 22 T cell receptor beta chains came from one sample sequenced in a study of blood T cell repertoires in COVID-19. Data came from immunoSEQ multiplex PCR; TCRdb stores just in-frame clones and leaves some out. The sample contains a few hundred thousand clones, almost 90% of which appear only once. Sequencing used PBMCs or T cells enriched from blood (not recorded which). All receptors come from a woman aged 18-29 years with acute COVID-19.

This chain joins TRBV19 and TRBJ1-2, with D uncertain. V was clipped by 3 bases and J by 6 bases, with 11 bases between them. CDR1 is LNHDA and CDR2 is SQIVND in the germline V gene (reference sequence). This CDR3 has 13 amino acids. The DNA of the CDR3 is TGTGCCAGTAGTATGGGCAGGCTGGATGGCTACACCTTC. Protein: CASSMGRLDGYTF.

The chain uses TRBV6-6 and TRBJ1-3, with D perhaps matching TRBD1 (5 bases). There are 14 residues in the CDR3. Germline values: CDR1 MNHNY, CDR2 SVGAGI (reference sequence). V was trimmed by 10 bases and J by 2 bases, leaving 15 bases between them. This CDR3 reads CATLLGGTGNTIYF. The DNA for the CDR3 is TGTGCCACCCTTCTGGGGGGGACTGGAAACACCATATATTTT.

This clone was observed once. V is TRBV6-5 and J is TRBJ2-1, with 7 bases that match TRBD1. Germline CDR1 MNHEY, CDR2 SVGAGI. Trimming cost V 8 bases and J 0 bases; bases outside gene matches: 4. CDR3 length: 14 residues. The DNA for the CDR3 is TGTGCCAGCGACCGGGACAGCTCCTACAATGAGCAGTTCTTC. This translates into CASDRDSSYNEQFF.

CDR3 DNA: TGTGCCAGTAGTTATCAGGGGCCGGGCTACGAGCAGTACTTC. Translating gives CASSYQGPGYEQYF. The chain couples TRBV19 to TRBJ2-7; a possible D gene is TRBD1 (6 bases). This CDR3 spans 14 amino acids. V dropped 5 bases and J dropped 3 bases, with 14 bases sitting between them. Germline lookup yields CDR1 LNHDA and CDR2 SQIVND (reference sequence).

The chain has TRBV19 and TRBJ2-4, with a possible D match to TRBD2 (5 bases). Germline V gives CDR1 LNHDA, CDR2 SQIVND (reference sequence). Trimming took off 5 bases at V and 0 bases at J, with 17 bases between the two ends. The CDR3 sequence is 17 residues long. The CDR3 is CASSVLISRGAKNIQYF. The CDR3 coding sequence is TGTGCCAGTAGTGTACTAATCAGCCGGGGAGCCAAAAACATTCAGTACTTC.

The chain combines TRBV9 with TRBJ2-1; TRBD1 agrees at 9 bases. V dropped 4 bases and J dropped 0; count of bases not matched to a gene: 5. CDR3 length: 16 amino acids. CDR1 SGDLS and CDR2 YYNGEE come from the germline V gene. The CDR3 DNA sequence: TGTGCCAGCAGCTTCACAGGGGGCAGCTCCTACAATGAGCAGTTCTTC. This encodes CASSFTGGSSYNEQFF.

In the case of this clone: This sample includes further DNA sequences coding for the same CDR3. J is TRBJ1-2 and V is TRBV27, with D unresolved. Germline values: CDR1 MNHEY, CDR2 SMNVEV (reference sequence). V lost 2 bases and J lost 2, with 6 bases in between. The CDR3 has 13 amino acids. The CDR3 nucleotides read TGTGCCAGCAGTTTAGGAGGGAACTATGGCTACACCTTC. Protein: CASSLGGNYGYTF.

This clone was detected only once. The chain recombines TRBV7-9 with TRBJ2-7; 7 positions match TRBD1. Per the germline V gene, CDR1 is SEHNR and CDR2 is FQNEAQ (reference sequence). This CDR3 region has 16 residues. Trimming took 3 bases from V and 2 from J; bases not matched to a gene: 10. The CDR3 DNA is TGTGCCAGCAGCTTTACTCCGGGGACAGCAACCTACGAGCAGTACTTC. Amino acid sequence: CASSFTPGTATYEQYF.

The genes are TRBV28 and TRBJ1-1; D unclear. V was clipped by 5 bases and J by 1 base, with 14 bases between them. In germline, CDR1 is MDHEN, CDR2 SYDVKM. The CDR3 covers 15 residues. The CDR3 DNA sequence: TGTGCCAGCAGTCCCCGTGGGCCTGCGAACACTGAAGCTTTCTTT. Amino acid sequence: CASSPRGPANTEAFF.

The chain has TRBV29-1 and TRBJ2-2, with 7 positions matching TRBD2. Germline CDR1 and CDR2: SQVTM and ANQGSEA. V gave up 4 bases and J gave up 2 bases; unmatched junction bases: 7. The CDR3 is 15 amino acids. The CDR3 loop is CSVATGGGNTGELFF. The CDR3 DNA is TGCAGCGTTGCCACGGGCGGGGGTAACACCGGGGAGCTGTTTTTT.

V usage is TRBV27 and J usage is TRBJ1-2; TRBD1 might be the D (6 bases). Germline V gene data show CDR1 as MNHEY and CDR2 as SMNVEV (reference sequence). V shed 0 bases and J shed 5 bases, with 13 bases lying between them. The CDR3 spans 15 residues. The CDR3: CASSLSFGTPYGYTF. As DNA, the CDR3 is TGTGCCAGCAGTTTATCTTTTGGGACACCGTATGGCTACACCTTC.

J is TRBJ2-3 and V is TRBV6-5; D is possibly TRBD2 (5 bases). Trimming removed 7 bases from V and 5 bases from J, with 16 bases in between. This CDR3 contains 14 residues. Germline V gene sequence: CDR1 MNHEY, CDR2 SVGAGI. CDR3 loop: CASNPRENVDTQYF. Written as DNA, the CDR3 is TGTGCCAGCAACCCCCGGGAAAATGTAGATACGCAGTATTTT.

The chain links TRBV28 to TRBJ2-1, with 14 bases aligning to TRBD2. The CDR3 totals 17 residues. The V segment lost 9 bases and the J segment 0 bases; nucleotides outside the gene matches: 7. The germline CDR1 and CDR2 sequences are MDHEN and SYDVKM. CDR3 sequence: CASIGLAGGSSYNEQFF. In DNA, the CDR3 is TGTGCCAGTATAGGACTAGCGGGGGGAAGCTCCTACAATGAGCAGTTCTTC.

The V call is TRBV19, the J call TRBJ2-1, with TRBD2 as a possible D gene (6 bases). V lost 4 bases, J lost 0 bases, and 13 bases lay in between. Germline V gives CDR1 LNHDA, CDR2 SQIVND (reference sequence). CDR3 length equals 16 residues. CDR3 region: CASSTPGDHSYNEQFF. DNA of the CDR3: TGTGCCAGTAGTACCCCGGGGGACCACTCCTACAATGAGCAGTTCTTC.

This chain connects TRBV5-4 to TRBJ2-7, with TRBD2 matching over 9 bases. V lost 0 bases to trimming and J lost 2 bases; unmatched junction nucleotides: 3. The germline V gene encodes CDR1 SGHNT and CDR2 YYREEE (reference sequence). This CDR3 comprises 15 residues. CDR3 DNA sequence: TGTGCCAGCAGCTTGGGACTAGCGGATACCTACGAGCAGTACTTC. Translation: CASSLGLADTYEQYF.

This chain uses TRBV4-2 with TRBJ2-1; weak D call: TRBD2 (5 bases). This CDR3 is built from 14 residues. Germline V lookup: CDR1 LGHNA, CDR2 YNFKEQ. With 4 bases removed from V and 2 bases from J, the gap between germline ends came to 9 bases. CDR3 DNA: TGTGCCAGCAGCCCCACAGCGGCCTACAATGAGCAGTTCTTC. This translates into CASSPTAAYNEQFF.

The CDR3, as DNA: TGTGCCAGCAGCTTAGAGCTTCCGAATGAGCAGTTCTTC. The encoded protein is CASSLELPNEQFF. The rearrangement links TRBV7-2 to TRBJ2-1; no firm D call. The CDR3 has 13 amino acids. Per germline, CDR1 SGHTA and CDR2 FQGNSA. Trimming cost V 1 base and J 7 bases, with 8 bases left between them. The entire variable domain, with the rest obtained from reference TRBV7-2 and TRBJ2-1, is as follows: GAGVSQSPSNKVTEKGKDVELRCDPISGHTALYWYRQSLGQGLEFLIYFQGNSAPDKSGLPSDRFSAERTGGSVSTLTIQRTQQEDSAVYLCASSLELPNEQFFGPGTRLTVL.

CDR3 sequence: CASSRSPGETTEAFF. The CDR3 nucleotides are TGTGCCAGTAGTCGGTCGCCAGGGGAAACCACTGAAGCTTTCTTT. The rearrangement uses TRBV19 and TRBJ1-1; TRBD1 is a possible D gene (6 bases). CDR1 and CDR2 from the germline V gene are LNHDA and SQIVND (reference sequence). The CDR3 runs to 15 residues. Trimming took off 5 bases at V and 4 bases at J, with 17 bases between the two ends.

The chain links TRBV6-1 to TRBJ2-5, with D perhaps matching TRBD2 (6 bases). The length of the CDR3 is 15 residues. Trimming pared 2 bases from V and 2 bases from J, leaving 12 bases between. Germline V gene data show CDR1 as MNHNS and CDR2 as SASEGT. Here the CDR3 reads CASSEIAVPQETQYF. CDR3 coding DNA: TGTGCCAGCAGTGAAATAGCGGTCCCTCAAGAGACCCAGTACTTC.

The genes are TRBV15 and TRBJ1-6; 8 bases align to TRBD1. After removal of 3 bases from V and 5 bases from J, the junction contained 3 bases not matched to a gene. CDR1 and CDR2 (germline): LNHNV, YYDKDF (reference sequence). The CDR3 length is 15 residues. CDR3 region: CATSRDRDHNSPLHF. The CDR3, as DNA: TGTGCCACCAGCAGGGACAGGGACCATAATTCACCCCTCCACTTT.

Notes on this clone: This sample also contains other DNA sequences that code for the same CDR3. The J gene is TRBJ1-2, the V gene TRBV5-1, with TRBD1 matching over 7 bases. CDR3 length equals 12 residues. Germline-derived CDR1 and CDR2 are SGHRS and YFSETQ. The ends lost 2 bases at V and 6 bases at J; junction bases unmatched: 1. CDR3 nucleotides: TGCGCCAGCAGCTTAGACAGGGATGGCTACACCTTC. As protein: CASSLDRDGYTF.

V gene TRBV5-1 combines with J gene TRBJ1-5; a weak D match, TRBD1 (6 bases). The CDR3 is made up of 14 amino acids. Looked up from germline, CDR1 is SGHRS and CDR2 is YFSETQ. The V end was cut by 0 bases, the J end by 5 bases, with 9 bases between. This CDR3 is CASSLAGVDQPQHF. In nucleotides, the CDR3 is TGCGCCAGCAGCTTGGCAGGGGTGGATCAGCCCCAGCATTTT. The full variable domain, in which reference TRBV5-1 and TRBJ1-5 provide the parts outside the CDR3, is KAGVTQTPRYLIKTRGQQVTLSCSPISGHRSVSWYQQTPGQGLQFLFEYFSETQRNKGNFPGRFSGRQFSNSRSEMNVSTLELGDSALYLCASSLAGVDQPQHFGDGTRLSIL.